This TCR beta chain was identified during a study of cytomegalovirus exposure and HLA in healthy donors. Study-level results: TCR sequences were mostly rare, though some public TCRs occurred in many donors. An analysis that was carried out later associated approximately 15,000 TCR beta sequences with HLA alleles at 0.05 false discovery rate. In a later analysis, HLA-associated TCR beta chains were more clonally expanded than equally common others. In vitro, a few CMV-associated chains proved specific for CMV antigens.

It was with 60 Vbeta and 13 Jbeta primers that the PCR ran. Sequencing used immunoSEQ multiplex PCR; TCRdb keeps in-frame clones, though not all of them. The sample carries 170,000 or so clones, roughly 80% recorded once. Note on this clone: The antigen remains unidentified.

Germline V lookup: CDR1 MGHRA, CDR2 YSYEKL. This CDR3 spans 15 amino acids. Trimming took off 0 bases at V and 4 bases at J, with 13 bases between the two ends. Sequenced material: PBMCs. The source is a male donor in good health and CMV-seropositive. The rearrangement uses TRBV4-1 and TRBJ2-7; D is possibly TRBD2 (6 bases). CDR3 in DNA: TGCGCCAGCAGCCAAGAGCGGGGTGAGATGTACGAGCAGTACTTC. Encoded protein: CASSQERGEMYEQYF.